A single sample gave rise to the 9 T cell receptor beta chains below, sequenced in a study of CD8 T cells in Susac syndrome (dated by TCRdb to between 2018 and 2021). Libraries were prepared through the immunoSEQ multiplex PCR assay. RNA was extracted using the RNeasy kit, and roughly 0.5 to 1 microgram was reverse transcribed with random hexamers. The public reads were reanalyzed by TCRdb: fastp trimming at Q25, MiXCR alignment, in-frame beta chains only. Rows with a matching CDR3 protein are joined into one entry that keeps the most common DNA and genes. For this sample the table gives about 300,000 distinct CDR3 sequences, of which around 89% were detected only once. Together, the top ten hold less than 0.2% of the sample. The source material was CD8+ T cells from PBMCs. All receptors derive from a human donor with multiple sclerosis.

DNA for the CDR3: TGCAGTGCTCCAGAGATTAGGGTTACAGATACGCAGTATTTT. Translating gives CSAPEIRVTDTQYF. The chain joins TRBV20-1 to TRBJ2-3; D ambiguous. The CDR3 has 14 residues. The V gene lost 5 bases and the J gene lost 3 bases, with 15 bases spanning the gap. Germline CDR1 and CDR2: DFQATT and SNEGSKA (reference sequence).

The gene calls are TRBV7-2 and TRBJ2-3; D might be TRBD2 (6 bases). Looked up from germline, CDR1 is SGHTA and CDR2 is FQGNSA. With 3 bases removed from V and 0 bases from J, the gap between germline ends came to 13 bases. The CDR3 is 16 residues long. The CDR3 here is CASSFAGGGSTDTQYF. The CDR3 DNA follows: TGTGCCAGCAGCTTTGCAGGCGGAGGGAGCACAGATACGCAGTATTTT.

The V call is TRBV28, the J call TRBJ1-1; 7 bases match TRBD1. CDR3 length equals 14 residues. The germline V gene encodes CDR1 MDHEN and CDR2 SYDVKM. With V trimmed by 3 bases and J by 0 bases, 1 base remained unmatched. The CDR3 here is CASSFRGLNTEAFF. The CDR3 DNA reads as TGTGCCAGCAGTTTCAGGGGGTTGAACACTGAAGCTTTCTTT.

The chain is built from TRBV7-9 and TRBJ1-4; no clear D gene. Deletions cut 4 bases from V and 6 bases from J, with 15 bases between. This CDR3 contains 15 residues. Per germline, CDR1 SEHNR and CDR2 FQNEAQ (reference sequence). CDR3 residues: CASSSYGYQDEKLFF. DNA of the CDR3: TGTGCCAGCAGCTCTTACGGCTATCAGGATGAAAAACTGTTTTTT.

This clonotype occurred a few times. The chain uses TRBV6-2 or TRBV6-3 and TRBJ2-7; the D gene is possibly TRBD1 (6 bases). CDR1 is MNHEY and CDR2 is SVGEGT in the germline V gene. The V end was cut by 8 bases, the J end by 3 bases, with 20 bases between. The CDR3 runs 15 residues. The DNA for the CDR3 is TGTGCCAGCGGAACATTCGGGACAAACGACTACGAGCAGTACTTC. Amino acid sequence: CASGTFGTNDYEQYF.

Note on this clonotype: A junction end diverges from the germline sequence, so it may reflect a read error. The chain combines TRBV6-2 or TRBV6-3 with TRBJ2-3; possible D gene TRBD2, 6 bases. The CDR3 has 14 residues. CDR1 and CDR2 (germline): MNHEY, SVGEGT. The chain's CDR3 is CTSSPLGSADTQYF. The DNA of the CDR3 is TGTACCAGCAGCCCGCTCGGGAGCGCAGATACGCAGTATTTT.

This clonotype has only a few counts. The rearrangement uses TRBV7-9 and TRBJ2-7; either TRBD1 or TRBD2 may fit D (6 bases each). V was pared by 1 base and J by 5 bases, with 9 bases between. The length of the CDR3 is 13 residues. Germline V gene data show CDR1 as SEHNR and CDR2 as FQNEAQ (reference sequence). CDR3 region: CASSLEGGHEQYF. In nucleotides, the CDR3 is TGTGCCAGCAGCTTAGAGGGGGGCCACGAGCAGTACTTC.

This chain uses TRBV5-4 with TRBJ2-1; D is unresolved. Germline V lookup: CDR1 SGHNT, CDR2 YYREEE (reference sequence). V was trimmed by 0 bases and J by 7 bases, leaving 8 bases between them. The CDR3 is 13 residues long. The CDR3 DNA is TGTGCCAGCAGCTTGGGGGTGAGGAATGAGCAGTTCTTC. Translating it yields CASSLGVRNEQFF.

J is TRBJ2-5 and V is TRBV7-9; 12 bases are a match to TRBD2. This CDR3 contains 17 residues. Germline CDR1 and CDR2: SEHNR and FQNEAQ (reference sequence). V gave up 5 bases and J gave up 5 bases; unmatched junction bases: 12. CDR3 region: CASSSIPRLAGEETQYF. The CDR3 bases are TGTGCCAGCAGCAGCATCCCTCGACTAGCGGGGGAGGAGACCCAGTACTTC.